The 27 T cell receptor beta chains below all came from one sample that was sequenced in a study of beta chain features in type 1 diabetes. No antigen has been assigned to these receptors. Every isolated RNA sample was fully reverse transcribed, so sequencing captured expressed TCRB transcripts. Data came from immunoSEQ multiplex PCR; TCRdb stores just in-frame clones and leaves some out. Of around 340,000 clones detected, around 9.7% appear once; the ten largest clones hold around 1%. Study observations and caveats: In every one of the four CD4+ subsets, TCRB CDR3s were moderately but significantly shorter in Type 1 diabetes patients.

Material for sequencing was central memory CD4+ T cells from blood. The source of these receptors is a man younger than 40 with type 1 diabetes.

This chain uses TRBV6-1 with TRBJ2-1, with D unresolved. This CDR3 is built from 14 residues. The germline V gene has CDR1 MNHNS and CDR2 SASEGT. Trimming stripped 4 bases from V and 4 bases from J, with 11 bases between. The CDR3 here is CASSAQENYNEQFF. In nucleotides, the CDR3 is TGTGCCAGCAGTGCTCAGGAGAATTACAATGAGCAGTTCTTC.

This clone has only a few counts. The chain links TRBV7-9 to TRBJ2-6; 8 bases align to TRBD1. Germline values: CDR1 SEHNR, CDR2 FQNEAQ (reference sequence). CDR3 length: 15 amino acids. Unmatched junction bases numbered 2, after V lost 5 bases and J lost 2 bases. CDR3 sequence: CASSRTGTGANVLTF. CDR3 coding DNA: TGTGCCAGCAGCCGGACAGGGACTGGGGCCAACGTCCTGACTTTC.

V gene TRBV9 combines with J gene TRBJ2-3; the D call may be TRBD1 or TRBD2 (6 bases each). V was shortened by 0 bases and J by 4 bases, with 12 bases between the two germline ends. Germline lookup yields CDR1 SGDLS and CDR2 YYNGEE. The CDR3 consists of 15 residues. The CDR3 DNA is TGTGCCAGCAGCGTAGAGCCAGGGGAGGCAGATACGCAGTATTTT. It codes for CASSVEPGEADTQYF.

This clone came up many times. This chain joins TRBV6-5 and TRBJ1-2; maybe TRBD1 (5 bases). Trimming removed 8 bases at V and 10 bases at J, with 11 bases between. Germline V gives CDR1 MNHEY, CDR2 SVGAGI. The CDR3 is made up of 10 amino acids. CDR3 in DNA: TGTGCCAGCTATGAGGGGTTCTACACCTTC. Protein product: CASYEGFYTF.

This clone was seen more than once but under ten times. V is TRBV5-6 and J is TRBJ2-3; the D gene is possibly TRBD1 (6 bases). V lost 6 bases to trimming and J lost 0 bases, with 14 bases between them. Germline V gene lookup returns CDR1 SGHDT and CDR2 YYEEEE. The CDR3 has 15 residues. The CDR3 is CASTRMGASTDTQYF. CDR3 nucleotide sequence: TGTGCCAGCACCCGAATGGGGGCTAGCACAGATACGCAGTATTTT.

A few counts support this clone. This sequence joins TRBV29-1 and TRBJ2-5; D is possibly TRBD2 (6 bases). Germline V CDR1 and CDR2: SQVTM, ANQGSEA. The CDR3 runs to 12 residues. V was cut by 7 bases and J by 2 bases, with 11 bases left in between. The chain's CDR3 is CSAGLEQETQYF. The DNA for the CDR3 is TGCAGCGCGGGACTCGAACAAGAGACCCAGTACTTC.

This clone was seen more than once but under ten times. The chain joins TRBV7-9 to TRBJ1-4, with D uncertain. Per germline, CDR1 SEHNR and CDR2 FQNEAQ (reference sequence). V was clipped by 0 bases and J by 5 bases, with 7 bases between them. The CDR3 has 14 residues. The CDR3 region is CASSLAAANEKLFF. The DNA of the CDR3 is TGTGCCAGCAGCTTAGCGGCGGCGAATGAAAAACTGTTTTTT.

CDR3 coding DNA: TGTGCCTGGAGTCGGGACTTCCAAGAGACCCAGTACTTC. It yields the protein CAWSRDFQETQYF. V usage is TRBV30 and J usage is TRBJ2-5, with D maybe TRBD2 (6 bases). CDR1 is GTSNPN and CDR2 is SVGIG in the germline V gene (reference sequence). V was cut by 2 bases and J by 1 base, with 8 bases left in between. The CDR3 runs 13 residues.

There are a few counts of this clone. This chain joins TRBV5-1 and TRBJ1-6; D ambiguous. The V and J ends lost 2 bases and 4 bases respectively, with 7 bases between them. CDR3 length: 14 amino acids. Germline V lookup: CDR1 SGHRS, CDR2 YFSETQ. The CDR3 DNA is TGCGCCAGCAGCTTTTCACTTTATAATTCACCCCTCCACTTT. It codes for CASSFSLYNSPLHF.

This chain joins TRBV7-2 and TRBJ2-6, with no clear D. CDR1 is SGHTA, CDR2 FQGNSA, per germline. V was cut by 5 bases and J by 0 bases, with 5 bases left in between. This CDR3 is built from 14 residues. The CDR3 DNA follows: TGTGCCAGCAGCCCGAGCTCTGGGGCCAACGTCCTGACTTTC. This encodes CASSPSSGANVLTF.

This chain joins TRBV7-2 and TRBJ2-5; possibly TRBD2 for D (5 bases). Germline values: CDR1 SGHTA, CDR2 FQGNSA. CDR3 length: 15 residues. The V gene lost 5 bases and the J gene lost 6 bases, with 19 bases spanning the gap. CDR3 sequence reads: CASSPYGAGAKTQYF. CDR3 DNA: TGTGCCAGCAGCCCATATGGCGCGGGTGCCAAGACCCAGTACTTC.

The chain joins TRBV4-3 to TRBJ2-2; D not resolved. V gave up 1 base and J gave up 3 bases, with 9 bases separating them. The CDR3 is made up of 15 amino acids. Germline V lookup: CDR1 LGHNA, CDR2 YSLEER. CDR3 bases: TGCGCCAGCAGCCAAGGTTTCACTTACACCGGGGAGCTGTTTTTT. Amino acids: CASSQGFTYTGELFF.

This chain uses TRBV23-1 with TRBJ1-1, with no clear D. TRBV23-1 is marked as an open reading frame, function uncertain. Trimming cost V 4 bases and J 6 bases, with 9 bases left between them. There are 12 residues in the CDR3. In DNA form, the CDR3 reads TGCGCCAGCAGTCGGGAAGAATCTGAAGCTTTCTTT. Translation gives CASSREESEAFF.

This chain links TRBV7-9 with TRBJ1-2; D ambiguous. From germline, CDR1 is SEHNR and CDR2 FQNEAQ (reference sequence). Trimming removed 3 bases from V and 3 bases from J, with 14 bases in between. CDR3 length: 15 residues. The CDR3 sequence is CASSFLERTHYGYTF. The CDR3 DNA reads as TGTGCCAGCAGCTTTCTGGAACGGACGCACTATGGCTACACCTTC.

This chain connects TRBV7-2 to TRBJ1-6; no clear D gene. The V gene lost 1 base and the J gene lost 3 bases, with 7 bases spanning the gap. Germline V gene data show CDR1 as SGHTA and CDR2 as FQGNSA. The length of the CDR3 is 15 residues. The CDR3 coding sequence is TGTGCCAGCAGCTTAGGGGCGAACTATAATTCACCCCTCCACTTT. Amino acid sequence: CASSLGANYNSPLHF.

This clone was seen a single time. The genes are TRBV7-2 and TRBJ2-7; D not resolved. This CDR3 is 12 amino acids long. The germline gives CDR1 SGHTA, CDR2 FQGNSA. V dropped 4 bases and J dropped 7 bases, with 11 bases sitting between them. CDR3 nucleotide sequence: TGTGCCAGCAGCTCGTCGTTTGGGGAGCAGTACTTC. It codes for CASSSSFGEQYF.

This clone showed up just a few times. Other DNA variants within this sample encode the same CDR3. The chain is built from TRBV9 and TRBJ2-5, with 15 bases lining up with TRBD2. With V trimmed by 4 bases and J by 1 base, 5 bases remained unmatched. The CDR3 loop spans 17 amino acids. Germline V CDR1 and CDR2: SGDLS, YYNGEE. Written as DNA, the CDR3 is TGTGCCAGCAGCCCCGGGACTAGCGGGGGGCCCCAAGAGACCCAGTACTTC. It encodes CASSPGTSGGPQETQYF.

The chain joins TRBV11-2 to TRBJ2-2; D is unclear. V was cut by 1 base and J by 6 bases, with 9 bases left in between. Germline values: CDR1 SGHAT, CDR2 FQNNGV. The CDR3 totals 14 residues. In DNA, the CDR3 is TGTGCCAGCAGCTTAGTGTATCTCGCCGGGGAGCTGTTTTTT. Translation gives CASSLVYLAGELFF.

This clone was detected only once. The DNA for the CDR3 is TGCGCCAGCAGCCAAGATGTAGGGGGCCTAGGACACGAGCAGTACTTC. Residues: CASSQDVGGLGHEQYF. J is TRBJ2-7 and V is TRBV4-3; TRBD1 agrees at 7 bases. Germline V gene sequence: CDR1 LGHNA, CDR2 YSLEER. With 0 bases clipped from V and 5 bases from J, the junction kept 10 bases outside the gene matches. The CDR3 loop spans 16 amino acids.

The chain employs TRBV9 and TRBJ1-4; no firm D call. The CDR3 totals 10 residues. Germline V lookup: CDR1 SGDLS, CDR2 YYNGEE. V lost 7 bases to trimming and J lost 8 bases, with 6 bases between them. The CDR3 spells CASFPEKLFF. DNA for the CDR3: TGTGCCAGCTTCCCGGAAAAACTGTTTTTT.

V and J are TRBV6-6 and TRBJ1-4; no definite D call. This CDR3 comprises 13 residues. Trimming removed 6 bases from V and 7 bases from J, with 12 bases in between. Germline CDR1 is MNHNY and CDR2 is SVGAGI (reference sequence). The chain's CDR3 is CASRWAGGEKLFF. CDR3 DNA: TGTGCCAGCAGGTGGGCGGGTGGTGAAAAACTGTTTTTT.

This sequence joins TRBV4-3 and TRBJ1-4; D is ambiguous. The CDR3 consists of 17 residues. Trimming took 1 base from V and 6 from J, leaving 18 bases between them. The germline gives CDR1 LGHNA, CDR2 YSLEER. In DNA, the CDR3 is TGCGCCAGCAGCCAAGGTGAAGCTCTAGAGGGTGATGAAAAACTGTTTTTT. It is translated as CASSQGEALEGDEKLFF.

This clone turned up a few times. The V and J genes are TRBV29-1 and TRBJ2-7; D may be TRBD2 (7 bases). This CDR3 has 13 amino acids. V dropped 4 bases and J dropped 5 bases, with 15 bases sitting between them. CDR1 is SQVTM and CDR2 is ANQGSEA in the germline V gene. This CDR3 is CSVGSTGRDEQYF. The CDR3 DNA reads as TGCAGCGTTGGGTCTACAGGGAGGGACGAGCAGTACTTC.

A few counts support this clone. This chain uses TRBV7-2 with TRBJ2-2, with 10 bases matching TRBD1. With V trimmed by 4 bases and J by 5 bases, 4 bases remained unmatched. This CDR3 comprises 15 residues. Germline lookup yields CDR1 SGHTA and CDR2 FQGNSA. The CDR3 DNA follows: TGTGCCAGCAGCTCCGACAGGGGGCGGACCGGGGAGCTGTTTTTT. Its protein is CASSSDRGRTGELFF.

In this sample, this clone turned up a few times. Germline and junction disagree at one end, which may indicate a read error. The gene calls are TRBV7-9 and TRBJ2-3; a weak D match, TRBD1 (5 bases). CDR1 and CDR2 (germline): SEHNR, FQNEAQ (reference sequence). The CDR3 length is 15 residues. Here the CDR3 reads CASSQVLGPTDTQYF. The DNA of the CDR3 is TGCGCCAGCAGCCAAGTCCTGGGGCCCACAGATACGCAGTATTTT.

This clone came up a few times. V and J are TRBV7-2 and TRBJ2-2; D is ambiguous. Looked up from germline, CDR1 is SGHTA and CDR2 is FQGNSA. The CDR3 totals 16 residues. Trimming took off 3 bases at V and 2 bases at J, with 13 bases between the two ends. As DNA, the CDR3 is TGTGCCAGCAGCTTGGGCGGTGCCCCAAACACCGGGGAGCTGTTTTTT. Residues: CASSLGGAPNTGELFF.

The chain joins TRBV7-9 to TRBJ1-6, with TRBD1 identical over 11 bases. The germline V gene encodes CDR1 SEHNR and CDR2 FQNEAQ (reference sequence). V was clipped by 5 bases and J by 9 bases; unmatched bases: 3. CDR3 length: 14 amino acids. CDR3 amino acids: CASSLGTGGSPLHF. CDR3 DNA: TGTGCCAGCAGCCTGGGGACAGGGGGTTCACCCCTCCACTTT.